This entry concerns a single TCR beta chain. The antigen is not known. This sample stems from a study of cytomegalovirus exposure and HLA in healthy donors. The primer mix had 60 Vbeta and 13 Jbeta primers. The protocol was immunoSEQ multiplex PCR, while the TCRdb copy is restricted to in-frame clones and leaves out a portion. The data hold approximately 92,000 clones, with roughly 80% observed a single time. Broader study findings: The listing of roughly 160 TCR beta chains classed them as cytomegalovirus-associated. The study had only CMV serostatus as immune exposure information.

Trimming pared 5 bases from V and 4 bases from J, leaving 11 bases between. The germline CDR1 and CDR2 sequences are LNHDA and SQIVND (reference sequence). The CDR3 sequence is 14 residues long. This receptor was taken from a man aged 45-65 years in good health and CMV-seropositive. Specimen: PBMCs. The J gene is TRBJ2-2, the V gene TRBV19; possible D gene TRBD2, 6 bases. The CDR3 loop reads CASSAGLSTGELFF. The CDR3 nucleotides read TGTGCCAGTAGTGCGGGACTTAGCACCGGGGAGCTGTTTTTT.